The sample holds a few counts of the clone carrying this T cell receptor (beta chain). Its antigen is undetermined. This entry belongs to a study of long-term antiretroviral therapy in people with HIV. Study observations and caveats: All time points showed a repertoire dominated by clones expanded before ART. The study found that diversity rose after ART but stayed below transplant donor controls. Against controls, HIV repertoires showed narrower ranges of CDR3 length.

J was trimmed by 4 bases and V by 2 bases; bases with no gene match: 6. This CDR3 is built from 15 residues. Germline lookup yields CDR1 MGHRA and CDR2 YSYEKL. Run at survey level, the immunoSEQ assay was version v3.0. The study targeted about 40,000-50,000 T-cell genomes per sample in sequencing. The assay was immunoSEQ multiplex PCR, and TCRdb's table has in-frame clones only and misses some. The sample records 11,000 to 15,000 clones, roughly 78% being singletons. The sequence came from a man aged 40-50 years with HIV. The rearrangement uses TRBV4-1 and TRBJ1-2; 8 bases map to TRBD1. The specimen comprised unsorted PBMCs, sampled 3.2 years before starting antiretroviral therapy. The CDR3 region has the DNA TGCGCCAGCAGCCAAATTCAGGGGGCGGCCTATGGCTACACCTTC. It is translated as CASSQIQGAAYGYTF.